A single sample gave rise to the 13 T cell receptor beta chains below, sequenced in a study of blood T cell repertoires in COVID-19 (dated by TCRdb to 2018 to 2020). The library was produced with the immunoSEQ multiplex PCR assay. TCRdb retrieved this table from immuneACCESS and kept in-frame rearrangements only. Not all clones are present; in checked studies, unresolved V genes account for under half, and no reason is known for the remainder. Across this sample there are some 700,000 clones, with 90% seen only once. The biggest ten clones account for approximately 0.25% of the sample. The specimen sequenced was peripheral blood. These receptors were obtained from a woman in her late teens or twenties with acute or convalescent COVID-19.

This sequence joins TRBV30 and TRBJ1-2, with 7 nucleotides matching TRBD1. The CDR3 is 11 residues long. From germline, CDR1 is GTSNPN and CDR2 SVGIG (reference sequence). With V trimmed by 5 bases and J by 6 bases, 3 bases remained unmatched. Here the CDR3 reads CAWAQGDGYTF. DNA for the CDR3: TGTGCCTGGGCCCAGGGGGATGGCTACACCTTC.

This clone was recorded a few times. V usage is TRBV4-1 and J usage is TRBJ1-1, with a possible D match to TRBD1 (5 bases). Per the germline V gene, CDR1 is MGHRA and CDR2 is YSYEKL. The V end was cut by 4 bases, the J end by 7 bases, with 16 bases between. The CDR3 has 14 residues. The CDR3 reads CASSLGGGRVEAFF. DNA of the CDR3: TGCGCCAGCAGCCTGGGGGGGGGAAGGGTTGAAGCTTTCTTT.

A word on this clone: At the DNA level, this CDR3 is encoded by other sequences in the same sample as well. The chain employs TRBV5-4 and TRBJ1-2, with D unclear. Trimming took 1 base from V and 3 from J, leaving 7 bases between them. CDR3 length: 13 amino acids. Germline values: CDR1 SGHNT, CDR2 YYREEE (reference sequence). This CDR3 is CASSLPGDYGYTF. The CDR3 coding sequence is TGTGCCAGCAGCTTGCCGGGAGACTATGGCTACACCTTC.

CDR3 region: CASSVGPTGGVETQYF. As DNA, the CDR3 is TGTGCCAGCAGCGTAGGTCCTACAGGGGGCGTTGAGACCCAGTACTTC. The chain joins TRBV9 to TRBJ2-5, with 9 bases identical to TRBD1. This CDR3 region has 16 residues. J was trimmed by 5 bases and V by 0 bases; bases with no gene match: 8. Germline CDR1 and CDR2: SGDLS and YYNGEE.

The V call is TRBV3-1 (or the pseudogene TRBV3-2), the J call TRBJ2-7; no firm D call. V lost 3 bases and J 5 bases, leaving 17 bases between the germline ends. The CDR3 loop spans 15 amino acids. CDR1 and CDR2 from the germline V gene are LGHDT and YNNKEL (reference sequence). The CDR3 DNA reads TGTGCCAGCAGCCAGAACAGTGATCAGACAAACGAGCAGTACTTC. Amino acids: CASSQNSDQTNEQYF.

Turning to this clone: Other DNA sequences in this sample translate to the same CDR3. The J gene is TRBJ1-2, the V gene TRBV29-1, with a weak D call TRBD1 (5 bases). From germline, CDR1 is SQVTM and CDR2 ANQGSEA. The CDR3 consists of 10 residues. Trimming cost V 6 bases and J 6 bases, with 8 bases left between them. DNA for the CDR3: TGCAGCGTGGGAGGGGATGGCTACACCTTC. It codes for CSVGGDGYTF.

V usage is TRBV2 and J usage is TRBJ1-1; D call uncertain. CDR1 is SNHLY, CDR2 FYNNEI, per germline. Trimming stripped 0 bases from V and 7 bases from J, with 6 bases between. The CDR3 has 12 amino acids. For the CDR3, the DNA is TGTGCCAGCAGTGAAGCATATAGTGAAGCTTTCTTT. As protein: CASSEAYSEAFF.

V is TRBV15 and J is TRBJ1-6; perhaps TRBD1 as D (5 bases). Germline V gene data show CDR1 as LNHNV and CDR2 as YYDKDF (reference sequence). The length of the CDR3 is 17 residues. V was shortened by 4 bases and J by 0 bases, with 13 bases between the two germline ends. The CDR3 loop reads CATSTPRGSSYNSPLHF. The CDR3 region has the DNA TGTGCCACCAGCACCCCCCGGGGGAGCTCCTATAATTCACCCCTCCACTTT.

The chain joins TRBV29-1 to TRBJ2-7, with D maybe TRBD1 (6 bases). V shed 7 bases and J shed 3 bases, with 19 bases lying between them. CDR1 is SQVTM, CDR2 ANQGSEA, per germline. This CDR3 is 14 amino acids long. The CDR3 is CSASRGDNYYEQYF. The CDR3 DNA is TGCAGCGCCTCCCGTGGGGACAACTACTACGAGCAGTACTTC.

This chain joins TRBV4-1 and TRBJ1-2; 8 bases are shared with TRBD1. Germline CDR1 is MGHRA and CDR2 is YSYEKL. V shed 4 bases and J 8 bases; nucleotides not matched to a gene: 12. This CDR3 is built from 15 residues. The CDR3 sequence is CASSLPDREGKGYTF. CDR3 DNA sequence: TGCGCCAGCAGCCTCCCGGACAGGGAAGGAAAGGGCTACACCTTC.

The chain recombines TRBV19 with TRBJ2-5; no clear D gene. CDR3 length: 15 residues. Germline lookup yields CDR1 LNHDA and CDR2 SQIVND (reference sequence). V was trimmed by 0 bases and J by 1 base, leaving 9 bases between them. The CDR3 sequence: CASSIDLGSQETQYF. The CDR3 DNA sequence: TGTGCCAGTAGTATAGATCTCGGTAGCCAAGAGACCCAGTACTTC.

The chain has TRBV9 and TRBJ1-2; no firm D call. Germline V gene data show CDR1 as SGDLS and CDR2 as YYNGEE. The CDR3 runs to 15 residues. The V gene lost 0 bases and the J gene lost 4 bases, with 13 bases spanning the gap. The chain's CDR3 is CASSVATGGSYGYTF. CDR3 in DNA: TGTGCCAGCAGCGTAGCTACGGGAGGGAGCTATGGCTACACCTTC.

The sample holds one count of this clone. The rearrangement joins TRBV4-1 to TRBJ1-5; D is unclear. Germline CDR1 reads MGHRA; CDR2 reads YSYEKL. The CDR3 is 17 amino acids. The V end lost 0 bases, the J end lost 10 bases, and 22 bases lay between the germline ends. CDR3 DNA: TGCGCCAGCAGCCAAGATGGAAATGCGGCCCCTTCGTTACCCCAGCATTTT. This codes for CASSQDGNAAPSLPQHF.